This T cell receptor (beta chain) derives from a study of cytomegalovirus exposure and HLA in healthy donors. The study, taken as a whole, reports: Among TCR beta chains, those listed as cytomegalovirus-associated numbered more than 150. In a later analysis, the majority of CMV-associated beta chains seemingly showed HLA restriction. Most TCR beta V segments were productive about 90% or about 30% of the time in an earlier analysis.

All the people who gave samples were healthy bone marrow donors. The PCR ran on 60 Vbeta and 13 Jbeta primers. TCRdb's table, derived via immunoSEQ multiplex PCR, lists solely in-frame clones and lacks some. The sample consists of 110,000 or so clones, 81% of them appearing once. In regard to this clone: Its antigen is as yet unknown.

This sequence originates from a woman aged 25 to 39 in good health and CMV-seronegative. Sequenced input: PBMCs.

The CDR3 here is CASSIRRLANNEQFF. The CDR3 DNA reads TGTGCCAGTAGTATACGTAGACTAGCTAACAATGAGCAGTTCTTC. This rearrangement joins TRBV19 to TRBJ2-1; 7 bases are a match to TRBD2. V was pared by 2 bases and J by 5 bases, with 6 bases of the junction left unmatched. The germline gives CDR1 LNHDA, CDR2 SQIVND (reference sequence). This CDR3 has 15 amino acids.